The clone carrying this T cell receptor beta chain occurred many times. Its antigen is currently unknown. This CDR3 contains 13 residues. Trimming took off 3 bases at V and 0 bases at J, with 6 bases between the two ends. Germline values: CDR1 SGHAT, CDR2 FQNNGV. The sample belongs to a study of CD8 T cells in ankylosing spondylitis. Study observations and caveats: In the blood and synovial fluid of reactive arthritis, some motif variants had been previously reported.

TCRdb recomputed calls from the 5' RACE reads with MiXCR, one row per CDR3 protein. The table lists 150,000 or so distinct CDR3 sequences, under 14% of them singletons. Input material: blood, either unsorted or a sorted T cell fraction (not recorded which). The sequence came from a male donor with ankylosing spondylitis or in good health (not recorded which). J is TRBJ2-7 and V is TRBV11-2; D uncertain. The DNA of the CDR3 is TGTGCCAGCAGCTTTGACTTCTCCTACGAGCAGTACTTC. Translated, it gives CASSFDFSYEQYF.